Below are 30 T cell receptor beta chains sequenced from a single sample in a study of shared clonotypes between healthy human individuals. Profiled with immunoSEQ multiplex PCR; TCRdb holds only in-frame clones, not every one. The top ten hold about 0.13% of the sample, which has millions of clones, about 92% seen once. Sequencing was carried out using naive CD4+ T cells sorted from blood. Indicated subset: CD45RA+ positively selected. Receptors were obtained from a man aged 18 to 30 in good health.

CDR3 bases: TGTGCCAGCAGCTTTCAGGCCACCGGGGAGCTGTTTTTT. Residues: CASSFQATGELFF. The V gene is TRBV11-2, the J gene TRBJ2-2, with D unclear. V dropped 3 bases and J dropped 4 bases, with 6 bases sitting between them. CDR1 and CDR2 (germline): SGHAT, FQNNGV. This CDR3 contains 13 residues.

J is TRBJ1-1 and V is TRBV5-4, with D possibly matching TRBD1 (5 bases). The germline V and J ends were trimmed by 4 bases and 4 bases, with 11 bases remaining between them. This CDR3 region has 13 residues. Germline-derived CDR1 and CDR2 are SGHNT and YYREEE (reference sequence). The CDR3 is CASSAPGRTEAFF. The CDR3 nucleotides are TGTGCCAGCAGCGCTCCAGGGCGCACTGAAGCTTTCTTT.

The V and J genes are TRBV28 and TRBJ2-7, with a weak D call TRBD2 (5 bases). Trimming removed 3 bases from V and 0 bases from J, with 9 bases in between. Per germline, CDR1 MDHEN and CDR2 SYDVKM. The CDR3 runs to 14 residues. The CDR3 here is CASSLSGTSYEQYF. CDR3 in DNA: TGTGCCAGCAGTTTGAGCGGTACCTCCTACGAGCAGTACTTC.

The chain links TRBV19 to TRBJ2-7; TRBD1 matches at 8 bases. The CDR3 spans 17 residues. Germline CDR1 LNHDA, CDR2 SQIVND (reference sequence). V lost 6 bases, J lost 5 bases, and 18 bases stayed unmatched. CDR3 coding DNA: TGTGCCAGTAGATCCTTCGACCGGGACAGGAATCTCCACGAGCAGTACTTC. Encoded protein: CASRSFDRDRNLHEQYF.

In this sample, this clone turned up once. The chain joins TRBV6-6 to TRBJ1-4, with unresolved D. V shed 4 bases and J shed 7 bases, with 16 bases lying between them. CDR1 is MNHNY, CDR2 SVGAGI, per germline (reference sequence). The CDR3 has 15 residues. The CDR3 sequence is CASSSARRRGEKLFF. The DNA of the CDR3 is TGTGCCAGCAGTTCCGCTAGGAGGCGAGGTGAAAAACTGTTTTTT.

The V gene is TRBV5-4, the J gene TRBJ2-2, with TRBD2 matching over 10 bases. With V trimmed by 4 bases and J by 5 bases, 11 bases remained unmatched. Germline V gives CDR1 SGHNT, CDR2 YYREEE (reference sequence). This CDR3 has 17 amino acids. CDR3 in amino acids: CASSQSPSGGLTGELFF. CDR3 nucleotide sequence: TGTGCCAGCAGCCAATCCCCTAGCGGGGGCCTGACCGGGGAGCTGTTTTTT.

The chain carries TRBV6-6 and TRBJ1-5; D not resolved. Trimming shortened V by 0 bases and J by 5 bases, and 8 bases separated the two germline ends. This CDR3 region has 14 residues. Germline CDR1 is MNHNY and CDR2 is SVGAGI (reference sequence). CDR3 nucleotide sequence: TGTGCCAGCAGTTACTCTTCAGCGGATCAGCCCCAGCATTTT. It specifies CASSYSSADQPQHF.

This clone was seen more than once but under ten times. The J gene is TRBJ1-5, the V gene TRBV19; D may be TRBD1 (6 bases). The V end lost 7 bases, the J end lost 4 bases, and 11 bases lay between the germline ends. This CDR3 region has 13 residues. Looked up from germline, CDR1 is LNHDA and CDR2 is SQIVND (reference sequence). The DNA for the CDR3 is TGTGCCAGTATGACAGGATCAAATCAGCCCCAGCATTTT. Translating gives CASMTGSNQPQHF. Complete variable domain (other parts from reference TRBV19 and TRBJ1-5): DGGITQSPKYLFRKEGQNVTLSCEQNLNHDAMYWYRQDPGQGLRLIYYSQIVNDFQKGDIAEGYSVSREKKESFPLTVTSAQKNPTAFYLCASMTGSNQPQHFGDGTRLSIL.

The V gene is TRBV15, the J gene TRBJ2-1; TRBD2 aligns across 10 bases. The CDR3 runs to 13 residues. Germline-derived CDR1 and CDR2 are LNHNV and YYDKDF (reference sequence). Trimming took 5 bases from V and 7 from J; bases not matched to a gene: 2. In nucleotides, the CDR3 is TGTGCCACCAGCGGAGCGGGGGGGAATGAGCAGTTCTTC. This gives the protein CATSGAGGNEQFF. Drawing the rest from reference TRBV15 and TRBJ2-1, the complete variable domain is DAMVIQNPRYQVTQFGKPVTLSCSQTLNHNVMYWYQQKSSQAPKLLFHYYDKDFNNEADTPDNFQSRRPNTSFCFLDIRSPGLGDTAMYLCATSGAGGNEQFFGPGTRLTVL.

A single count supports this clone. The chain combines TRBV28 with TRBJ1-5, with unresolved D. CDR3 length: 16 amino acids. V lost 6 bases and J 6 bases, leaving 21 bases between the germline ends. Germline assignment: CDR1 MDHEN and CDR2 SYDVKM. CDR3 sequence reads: CASSLRGPGKIQPQHF. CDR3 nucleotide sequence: TGTGCCAGCAGCCTCCGTGGGCCCGGGAAAATTCAGCCCCAGCATTTT. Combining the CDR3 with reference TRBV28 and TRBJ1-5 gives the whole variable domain DVKVTQSSRYLVKRTGEKVFLECVQDMDHENMFWYRQDPGLGLRLIYFSYDVKMKEKGDIPEGYSVSREKKERFSLILESASTNQTSMYLCASSLRGPGKIQPQHFGDGTRLSIL.

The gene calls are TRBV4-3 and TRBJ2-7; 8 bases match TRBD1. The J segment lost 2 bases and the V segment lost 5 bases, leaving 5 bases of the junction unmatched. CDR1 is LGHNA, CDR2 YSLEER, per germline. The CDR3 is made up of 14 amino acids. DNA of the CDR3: TGCGCCAGCAGCTCACGGACAGGGCCCTACGAGCAGTACTTC. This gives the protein CASSSRTGPYEQYF.

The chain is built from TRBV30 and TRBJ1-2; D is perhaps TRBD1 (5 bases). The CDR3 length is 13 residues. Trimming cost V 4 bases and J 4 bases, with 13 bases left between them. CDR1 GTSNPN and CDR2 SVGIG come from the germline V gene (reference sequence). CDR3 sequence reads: CAWIAGIGYGYTF. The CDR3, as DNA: TGTGCCTGGATCGCAGGGATAGGCTATGGCTACACCTTC. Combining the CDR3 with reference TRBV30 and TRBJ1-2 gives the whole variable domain SQTIHQWPATLVQPVGSPLSLECTVEGTSNPNLYWYRQAAGRGLQLLFYSVGIGQISSEVPQNLSASRPQDRQFILSSKKLLLSDSGFYLCAWIAGIGYGYTFGSGTRLTVV.

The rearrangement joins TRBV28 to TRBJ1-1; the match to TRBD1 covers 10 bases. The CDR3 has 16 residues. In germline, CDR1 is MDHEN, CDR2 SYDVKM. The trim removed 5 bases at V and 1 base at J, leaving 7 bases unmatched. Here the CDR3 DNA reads TGTGCCAGCAGTCCCCGACAGGGGGCTGGGAACACTGAAGCTTTCTTT. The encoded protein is CASSPRQGAGNTEAFF.

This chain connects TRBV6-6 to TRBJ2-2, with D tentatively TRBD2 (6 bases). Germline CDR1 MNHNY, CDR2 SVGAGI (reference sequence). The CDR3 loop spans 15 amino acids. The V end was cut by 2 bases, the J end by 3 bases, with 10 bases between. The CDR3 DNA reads TGTGCCAGCAGTTACGCGGGGCTCTACACCGGGGAGCTGTTTTTT. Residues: CASSYAGLYTGELFF.

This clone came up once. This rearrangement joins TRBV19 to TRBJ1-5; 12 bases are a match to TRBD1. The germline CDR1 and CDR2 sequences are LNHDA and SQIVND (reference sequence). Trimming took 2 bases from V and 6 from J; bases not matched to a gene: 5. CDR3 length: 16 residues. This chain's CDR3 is CASSISGTGGVQPQHF. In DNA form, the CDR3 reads TGTGCCAGTAGTATATCCGGGACAGGGGGCGTTCAGCCCCAGCATTTT.

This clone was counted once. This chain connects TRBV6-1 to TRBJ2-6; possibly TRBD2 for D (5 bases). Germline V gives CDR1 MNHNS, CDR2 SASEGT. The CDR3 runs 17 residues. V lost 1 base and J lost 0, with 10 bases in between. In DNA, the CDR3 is TGTGCCAGCAGTGAAGGGACTTCTAGCTCTGGGGCCAACGTCCTGACTTTC. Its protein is CASSEGTSSSGANVLTF.

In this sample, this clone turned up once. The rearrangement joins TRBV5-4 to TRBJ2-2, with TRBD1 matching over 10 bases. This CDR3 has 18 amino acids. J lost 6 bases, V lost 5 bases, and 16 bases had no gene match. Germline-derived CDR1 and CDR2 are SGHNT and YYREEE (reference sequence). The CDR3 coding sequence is TGTGCCAGCAGTTCCCACCCGCCGGGACAGGGGTACTCCGGGGAGCTGTTTTTT. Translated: CASSSHPPGQGYSGELFF.

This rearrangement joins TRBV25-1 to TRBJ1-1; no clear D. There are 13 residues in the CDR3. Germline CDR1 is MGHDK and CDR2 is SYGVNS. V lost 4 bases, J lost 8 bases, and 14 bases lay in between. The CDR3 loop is CASSGPVREEAFF. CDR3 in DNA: TGTGCCAGCAGTGGCCCGGTTAGGGAAGAAGCTTTCTTT.

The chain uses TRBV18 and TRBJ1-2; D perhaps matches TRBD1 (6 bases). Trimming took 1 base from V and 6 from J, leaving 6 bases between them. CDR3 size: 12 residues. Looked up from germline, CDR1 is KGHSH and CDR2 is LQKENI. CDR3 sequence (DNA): TGTGCCAGCTCACCACGACAGGATGGCTACACCTTC. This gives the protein CASSPRQDGYTF.

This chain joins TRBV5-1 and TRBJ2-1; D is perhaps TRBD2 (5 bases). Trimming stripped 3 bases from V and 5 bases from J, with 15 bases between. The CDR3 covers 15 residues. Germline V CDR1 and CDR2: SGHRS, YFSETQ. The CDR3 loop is CASSSDSKRHNEQFF. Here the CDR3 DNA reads TGCGCCAGCAGCTCGGACTCGAAGAGGCACAATGAGCAGTTCTTC.

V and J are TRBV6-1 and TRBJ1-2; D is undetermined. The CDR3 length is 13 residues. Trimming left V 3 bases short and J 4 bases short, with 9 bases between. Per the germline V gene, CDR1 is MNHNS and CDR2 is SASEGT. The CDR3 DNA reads TGTGCCAGCAGTGACGGAACGACCTATGGCTACACCTTC. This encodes CASSDGTTYGYTF.

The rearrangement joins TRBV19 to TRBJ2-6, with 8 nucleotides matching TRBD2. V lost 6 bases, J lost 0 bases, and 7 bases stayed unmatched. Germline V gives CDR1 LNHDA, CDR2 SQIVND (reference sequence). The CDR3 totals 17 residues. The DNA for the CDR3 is TGTGCCAGTAGCCCCCCGGGGGGGGACTCTGGGGCCAACGTCCTGACTTTC. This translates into CASSPPGGDSGANVLTF.

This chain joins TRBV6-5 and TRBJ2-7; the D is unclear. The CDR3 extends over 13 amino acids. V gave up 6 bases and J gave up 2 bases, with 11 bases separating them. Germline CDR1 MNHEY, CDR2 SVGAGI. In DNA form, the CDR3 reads TGTGCCAGCAGCTCGATGGCTACCTACGAGCAGTACTTC. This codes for CASSSMATYEQYF.

CDR3 bases: TGTGCCAGCAGCTTAGACGGTGGGGTCGCGCAGTATTTT. Translation gives CASSLDGGVAQYF. The chain uses TRBV7-3 and TRBJ2-3; D unresolved. Germline assignment: CDR1 SGHTA and CDR2 FQGTGA. This CDR3 is built from 13 residues. Deletions cut 2 bases from V and 10 bases from J, with 13 bases between.

The CDR3 coding sequence is TGTGCCAGTTCGACGGGACCCGGAGCTTTCTTT. This encodes CASSTGPGAFF. This chain connects TRBV2 to TRBJ1-1; possibly TRBD1 for D (5 bases). V lost 9 bases to trimming and J lost 10 bases, with 15 bases between them. The germline V gene has CDR1 SNHLY and CDR2 FYNNEI. The CDR3 consists of 11 residues.

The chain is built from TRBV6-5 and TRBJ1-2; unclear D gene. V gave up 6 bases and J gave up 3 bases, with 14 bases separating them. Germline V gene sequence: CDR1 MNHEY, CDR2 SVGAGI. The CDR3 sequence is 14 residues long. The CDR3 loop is CASSRGRGDYGYTF. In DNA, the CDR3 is TGTGCCAGCAGCCGCGGTCGCGGAGACTATGGCTACACCTTC.

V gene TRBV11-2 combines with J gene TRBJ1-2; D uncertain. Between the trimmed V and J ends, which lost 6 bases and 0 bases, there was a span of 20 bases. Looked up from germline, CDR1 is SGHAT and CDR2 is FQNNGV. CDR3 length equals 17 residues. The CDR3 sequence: CASRHLRPVVPNYGYTF. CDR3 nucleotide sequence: TGTGCCAGCAGGCACCTGCGCCCGGTGGTCCCTAACTATGGCTACACCTTC.

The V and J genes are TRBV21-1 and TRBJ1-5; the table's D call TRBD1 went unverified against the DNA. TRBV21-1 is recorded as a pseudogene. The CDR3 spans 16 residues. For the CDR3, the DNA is TGTGCCACCAGAACTCCCCTGACAGGGAAAAGTCAGCCCCAGCATTTT. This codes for CATRTPLTGKSQPQHF.

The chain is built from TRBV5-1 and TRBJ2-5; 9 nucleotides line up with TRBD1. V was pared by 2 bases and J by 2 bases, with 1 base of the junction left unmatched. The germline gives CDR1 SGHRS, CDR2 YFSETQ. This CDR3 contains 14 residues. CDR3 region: CASSFDRGQETQYF. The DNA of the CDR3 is TGCGCCAGCAGCTTCGACAGGGGGCAAGAGACCCAGTACTTC.

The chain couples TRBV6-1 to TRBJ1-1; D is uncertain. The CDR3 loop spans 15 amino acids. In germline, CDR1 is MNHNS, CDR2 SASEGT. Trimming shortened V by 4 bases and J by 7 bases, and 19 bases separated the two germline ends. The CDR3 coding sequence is TGTGCCAGCAGTGCCCTGTCGAAGAATACCTTTGAAGCTTTCTTT. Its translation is CASSALSKNTFEAFF.